Listed below are T cell receptor beta chains from one sample, sequenced in a study of regulatory T cells in long-lasting Graves disease. MiXCR, applied by TCRdb to the multiplex PCR reads, yields one record per CDR3 protein. This sample carries about 420,000 distinct CDR3 sequences, roughly 15% of them seen once, and the ten largest clones take about a quarter. The data were also submitted as part of a second study, on T cells in Graves' hyperthyroidism and ophthalmopathy.

The sample in question was peripheral blood mononuclear cells (PBMCs), obtained at new diagnosis, from a patient treated with antithyroid drugs. All receptors derive from a young woman with Graves disease. Each CDR3 is given with its conserved first and last residue. Fields, in order: J gene, CDR3 length, V gene, clone size, D gene, CDR3 protein, CDR3 DNA. The D gene is left open where the match is weak. Only some rows state a clone size, as once, few, many or a class for expanded clones.

TRBJ2-7 | 13 | TRBV28 | many | . | CASRRTSTYEQYF | TGCGCCAGCAGACGAACTAGCACCTACGAGCAGTACTTC
TRBJ2-7 | 14 | TRBV7-8 | many | . | CASSLVQGSYEQYF | TGTGCCAGCAGCTTAGTACAGGGCTCCTACGAGCAGTACTTC
TRBJ1-5 | 12 | TRBV28 | few | . | CASRIVGQPQHF | TGTGCCAGCAGAATAGTAGGTCAGCCCCAGCATTTT
TRBJ2-3 | 14 | TRBV6-1 | few | . | CASQSGAGTDTQYF | TGTGCCAGCCAGTCAGGGGCTGGCACAGATACGCAGTATTTT
TRBJ2-1 | 11 | TRBV12-3/TRBV12-4 | many | . | CASSPEVEQFF | TGTGCCAGCAGTCCCGAGGTTGAGCAGTTCTTC
TRBJ2-5 | 13 | TRBV10-3 | many | . | CAISDRTQETQYF | TGTGCCATCTCCGACAGGACACAAGAGACCCAGTACTTC
TRBJ2-1 | 15 | TRBV28 | many | . | CASRNRDASYNEQFF | TGTGCCAGCAGGAACCGGGACGCTAGCTACAATGAGCAGTTCTTC
TRBJ2-1 | 16 | TRBV11-2 | few | TRBD2 | CASRRTSGRGGDEQFF | TGTGCCAGCAGGCGGACTAGCGGGAGAGGTGGGGATGAGCAGTTCTTC
TRBJ2-3 | 13 | TRBV4-1 | few | . | CASSPSRGDTQYF | TGCGCCAGCAGCCCCTCGCGTGGGGATACGCAGTATTTT
TRBJ2-3 | 16 | TRBV7-2 | many | TRBD2 | CASSLGGRARLSTQYF | TGTGCCAGCAGCTTAGGAGGGAGGGCTCGGCTCAGTACGCAGTATTTT
TRBJ2-6 | 14 | TRBV3-1 | . | . | CASSQGAGANVLTF | TGTGCCAGCAGCCAAGGGGCTGGGGCCAACGTCCTGACTTTC
TRBJ1-1 | 14 | TRBV29-1 | many | TRBD1 | CSVKGAGINTEAFF | TGCAGCGTGAAGGGGGCAGGGATAAACACTGAAGCTTTCTTT
TRBJ2-1 | 14 | TRBV10-3 | . | . | CAIKEGAGSNEQFF | TGTGCCATCAAGGAAGGGGCAGGGAGCAATGAGCAGTTCTTC
TRBJ2-7 | 16 | TRBV4-1 | . | . | CASSPGTGLKGYEQYF | TGCGCCAGCAGCCCCGGCACGGGGCTTAAGGGGTACGAGCAGTACTTC
TRBJ1-1 | 13 | TRBV6-5 | many | . | CASSSSMNTEAFF | TGTGCCAGCAGTTCTTCAATGAACACTGAAGCTTTCTTT
TRBJ2-3 | 14 | TRBV20-1 | many | TRBD1 | CSARGRGWTDTQYF | TGCAGTGCTAGAGGCAGGGGGTGGACAGATACGCAGTATTTT
TRBJ2-1 | 17 | TRBV7-9 | many | TRBD2 | CASSPRLAGYSYNEQFF | TGTGCCAGCAGCCCCAGACTAGCGGGTTACTCCTACAATGAGCAGTTCTTC
TRBJ2-3 | 15 | TRBV20-1 | . | . | CSARDWERGTDTQYF | TGCAGTGCTAGAGATTGGGAGCGGGGCACAGATACGCAGTATTTT
TRBJ2-2 | 14 | TRBV6-1 | . | TRBD1 | CASRETGGGGELFF | TGTGCCAGCAGAGAGACAGGGGGAGGCGGGGAGCTGTTTTTT
TRBJ2-1 | 14 | TRBV10-1 | . | . | CASSGTQAVNEQFF | TGCGCCAGCAGTGGCACCCAGGCGGTCAATGAGCAGTTCTTC
TRBJ1-2 | 14 | TRBV6-2/TRBV6-3 | . | . | CASSPQGFNYGYTF | TGTGCCAGCAGTCCCCAAGGGTTTAACTATGGCTACACCTTC
TRBJ1-1 | 14 | TRBV5-5 | . | TRBD1 | CASSMGQGRPEAFF | TGTGCCAGCAGCATGGGACAGGGCCGACCTGAAGCTTTCTTT
TRBJ2-7 | 15 | TRBV12-3/TRBV12-4 | . | TRBD2 | CASRGTSGRIYEQYF | TGTGCCAGCAGGGGGACTAGCGGGAGGATCTACGAGCAGTACTTC
TRBJ2-1 | 19 | TRBV7-9 | few | TRBD2 | CASSSSPGLAQLISNEQFF | TGTGCCAGCAGCTCGTCCCCAGGACTAGCGCAACTCATCTCTAATGAGCAGTTCTTC
TRBJ1-4 | 15 | TRBV20-1 | . | . | CSARPDSPRNEKLFF | TGCAGTGCTAGACCCGACAGCCCCCGAAATGAAAAACTGTTTTTT
TRBJ2-5 | 14 | TRBV20-1 | many | . | CSAPRADVQETQYF | TGCAGTGCCCCCCGGGCGGACGTCCAAGAGACCCAGTACTTC
TRBJ1-1 | 14 | TRBV28 | many | . | CASSLSIRVTEAFF | TGTGCCAGCAGTTTGTCTATAAGGGTCACTGAAGCTTTCTTT
TRBJ2-1 | 20 | TRBV5-1 | . | TRBD2 | CASSRPETSASWSSYNEQFF | TGCGCCAGCAGCAGACCCGAAACTAGCGCGAGCTGGAGCTCCTACAATGAGCAGTTCTTC
TRBJ1-6 | 15 | TRBV11-2 | many | . | CASSLATAAESPLHF | TGTGCCAGCAGCTTAGCGACCGCTGCCGAATCACCCCTCCACTTT
TRBJ2-7 | 17 | TRBV7-2 | many | TRBD1 | CASSLVEVWGQGYEQYF | TGTGCCAGCAGCTTAGTGGAGGTGTGGGGACAGGGCTACGAGCAGTACTTC
TRBJ1-1 | 12 | TRBV28 | few | . | CASSLSGLGAFF | TGTGCCAGCAGTTTATCGGGGTTAGGGGCTTTCTTT
TRBJ2-3 | 16 | TRBV5-1 | many | TRBD2 | CASSLRAGAGTDTQYF | TGCGCCAGCAGCTTAAGGGCGGGAGCAGGCACAGATACGCAGTATTTT
TRBJ2-1 | 15 | TRBV7-9 | many | TRBD2 | CASSLVSGKLNEQFF | TGTGCCAGCAGCTTAGTCAGCGGGAAACTCAATGAGCAGTTCTTC
TRBJ2-1 | 13 | TRBV5-1 | many | . | CASSSLGVNEQFF | TGCGCCAGCAGCTCACTCGGGGTAAATGAGCAGTTCTTC
TRBJ1-5 | 16 | TRBV4-1 | . | . | CASSQDFYVSNQPQHF | TGCGCCAGCAGCCAAGATTTTTATGTGAGCAATCAGCCCCAGCATTTT
TRBJ1-2 | 13 | TRBV18 | many | . | CASSPGATYGYTF | TGTGCCAGCTCACCGGGGGCGACCTATGGCTACACCTTC
TRBJ2-2 | 15 | TRBV3-1 | . | . | CASSQVAIGTGELFF | TGTGCCAGCAGCCAAGTGGCTATTGGGACCGGGGAGCTGTTTTTT
TRBJ1-2 | 13 | TRBV7-2 | . | . | CASRWRGAEGYTF | TGTGCCAGCAGATGGCGGGGGGCTGAAGGCTACACCTTC